This entry features one T cell receptor beta chain sequence. The repertoire was sequenced with immunoSEQ multiplex PCR; TCRdb's copy has only in-frame clones and lacks some. The sample lists roughly 300,000 clones; approximately 83% were seen once. This sample is part of a study of blood T cell repertoires in COVID-19. The TCR was taken from a woman aged 40 to 50 with acute COVID-19. Input material: PBMCs or T cells enriched from blood (not recorded which).

This CDR3 reads CASSQNAVAGTGVREQYF. The CDR3 bases are TGCGCCAGCAGCCAAAACGCGGTCGCTGGGACAGGGGTTAGAGAGCAGTACTTC. The rearrangement joins TRBV4-3 to TRBJ2-7; TRBD1 matches at 10 bases. The CDR3 runs to 18 residues. CDR1 and CDR2 (germline): LGHNA, YSLEER. The V and J ends lost 2 bases and 7 bases, in that order; junction bases with no gene match: 17.